Below, one T cell receptor beta chain is given with its context. Its antigen has not been determined. Base qualities are not recorded, but no much larger clone differs from it by a single base. The CDR3, cysteine through phenylalanine, is 16 amino acids long. Left in the record is the CDR3 DNA by itself, 48 bases read in frame from the first base. According to the germline V gene (reference sequence), CDR1 reads SEHNR and CDR2 reads FQNEAQ. The junction carries 12 bases between V and J, which are trimmed by 1 base and 0 bases respectively. Using the deep immunoSEQ assay, TCR CDR3 regions were amplified from genomic DNA by multiplex PCR. Extracted genomic DNA from each cell subset was spread evenly across all wells of several immunoSEQ 96-well plates, with each plate serving as a replicate. For sorted subsets, each replicate PCR was loaded with 200 ng genomic DNA, equivalent to 32,000 or so T cell genomes. Purified libraries were measured with a Qubit 3.0 fluorometer, size-checked on a Bioanalyzer 2100, and measured again with the KAPA Library Quantification kit. Every immunoSEQ 96-well plate was sequenced on a dedicated single-read 150-cycle Illumina NextSeq 550 flow cell. On the study's bioinformatics: Because the immunoSEQ output included only junctional sequences and no quality scores, the filtering could not be the same as the filtering used for full-length reads. Sequences were annotated with PyIR, a Python wrapper for IgBLAST v1.9, using IMGT germline references to assign V/J genes and CDR3. Reads were filtered out if the reads had weak V/J assignments (E-value above 1e-6), no CDR3, stop codons, out-of-frame junctions, or ambiguous translated residues. V3J clonotypes were defined as sequences sharing an identical inferred V gene, J gene, and CDR3 amino acid sequence. To compute the percentage overlap between repertoires, the number of shared unique clonotypes was divided by the size of the smaller repertoire. Repertoire richness was assessed with RTK rarefaction, the Chao1 estimator, and Recon v2.1 estimates of unobserved clonotypes. Generation probabilities were computed with OLGA for all TCRbeta clonotypes obtained by the gDNA method from several donors. In its TCRdb copy, this immuneACCESS table keeps in-frame sequences only and misses some clones. Where compared with another copy, unresolved V genes explain less than half of these, and the others have no known cause. The DNA was the basis for D and trimming; V, J and clone size are from that table. The sample table records about 1.1 million clones; about 80% of these occur just once. Together, the top ten hold approximately 0.56% of the sample.

The donors were healthy, HIV-negative adults with no recently reported acute infections or vaccinations. Every donor was a Caucasian adult living in Nashville, Tennessee, USA. CD4+ T cells were enriched by magnetic negative selection, after which naive cells were positively selected on CD45RA and the negative fraction was taken as the memory subset. After blood collection by leukapheresis, PBMCs were isolated using Ficoll-Histopaque density gradient centrifugation and then cryopreserved in the vapor phase of liquid nitrogen. Analytical flow cytometry was used to check the purity and quantity of every magnetically sorted T cell population. Each sorted fraction had its genomic DNA isolated and then quantified by UV absorbance on a Nanodrop 2000c. This sample was taken from a study of shared clonotypes between healthy human individuals (TCRdb year 2020). Describing the broader study: The cohort included three men and a couple of women between 18 and 49 years of age. For each donor, three plates each were used for CD4 naive and CD4 memory, two plates were used for CD8 naive, and one plate was used for CD8 memory. The study deeply sequenced blood TCR repertoires of five healthy adults to estimate repertoire size and the extent of clonotype sharing between individuals. Different laboratories and diverse techniques were used to prepare libraries and sequence TCR repertoires, to increase sequencing depth and limit assay-specific biases. Each donor's leukapheresis produced roughly between roughly 0.85 and 9.5 billion PBMCs.

General findings and caveats noted by the study authors: Estimated clonotype richness was generally larger for naive than for memory subsets. Compared with non-shared clonotypes, clonotypes shared by all four sorted-subset donors had higher generation probabilities. Across a few donors, around 5% of naive CD4, roughly 3.5% of naive CD8, roughly 2.2% of memory CD4, and 0.4% of memory CD8 clonotypes were shared. Only blood was sampled, and tissue TCR repertoires likely differ from those in blood. Pairwise subsampling led to the expectation that sequencing depth would affect the degree of clonotype sharing among donors. Because the study included only a small number of donors, the genetic and exposure-history diversity represented was limited. Rarefaction of sorted-subset datasets indicated incomplete sequencing despite the large sequencing depth.

Rearrangement joined TRBV7-9 to TRBJ1-2; the D gene identity is not certain. The sequenced sample consisted of memory CD4+ T cells from PBMCs. The sample's cell subset or site label is to be understood as: CD45RA-negative fraction. This sequence originates from a man younger than 35 in good health. Some clones in this sample may be carry-over from other donors' samples. The nucleotides read TGTGCCAGCAGCTTAGGTGTACAGCTCACTAACTATGGCTACACCTTC. Translated, this is CASSLGVQLTNYGYTF.